What follows is one TCR beta chain and its context. This sample was included in a study of cytomegalovirus exposure and HLA in healthy donors. Some clones are missing from TCRdb's copy, which holds only in-frame ones; the method was immunoSEQ multiplex PCR. Found here are 65,000 to 85,000 clones, 90% to 95% of them singletons; the top ten hold 0.6% to 0.7%. This CDR3 spans 12 amino acids. Germline V gene sequence: CDR1 MNHEY, CDR2 SMNVEV (reference sequence). Deletions cut 5 bases from V and 7 bases from J, with 11 bases between. The sequence was collected from a woman under 30 in good health and CMV-seronegative. Material: PBMCs. J is TRBJ1-2 and V is TRBV27; a possible D gene is TRBD1 (5 bases). CDR3 DNA: TGTGCCAGCAGTGGGGACTTAACTGGCTACACCTTC. It translates to CASSGDLTGYTF.